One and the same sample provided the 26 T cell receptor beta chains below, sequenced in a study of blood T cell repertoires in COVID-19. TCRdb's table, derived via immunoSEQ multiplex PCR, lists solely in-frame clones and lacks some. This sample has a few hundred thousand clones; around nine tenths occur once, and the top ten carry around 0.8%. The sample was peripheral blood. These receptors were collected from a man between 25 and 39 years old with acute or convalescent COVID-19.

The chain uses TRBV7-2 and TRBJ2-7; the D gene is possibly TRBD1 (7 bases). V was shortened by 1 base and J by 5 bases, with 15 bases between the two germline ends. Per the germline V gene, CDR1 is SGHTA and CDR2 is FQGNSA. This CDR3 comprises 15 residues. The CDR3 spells CASSLGQGGSNEQYF. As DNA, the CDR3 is TGTGCCAGCAGCTTAGGACAGGGAGGATCGAACGAGCAGTACTTC.

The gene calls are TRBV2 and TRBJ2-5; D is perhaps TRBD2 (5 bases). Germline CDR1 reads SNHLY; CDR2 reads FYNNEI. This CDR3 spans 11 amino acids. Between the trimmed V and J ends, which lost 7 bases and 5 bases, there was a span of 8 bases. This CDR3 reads CASMRGETQYF. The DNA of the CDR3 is TGTGCCAGCATGCGCGGGGAGACCCAGTACTTC.

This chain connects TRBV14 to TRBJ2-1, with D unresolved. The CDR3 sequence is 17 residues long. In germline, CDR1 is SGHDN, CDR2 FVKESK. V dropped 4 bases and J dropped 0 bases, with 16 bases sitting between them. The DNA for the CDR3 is TGTGCCAGCAGCCCGAATCTAAGATTTAGCTCCTACAATGAGCAGTTCTTC. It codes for CASSPNLRFSSYNEQFF.

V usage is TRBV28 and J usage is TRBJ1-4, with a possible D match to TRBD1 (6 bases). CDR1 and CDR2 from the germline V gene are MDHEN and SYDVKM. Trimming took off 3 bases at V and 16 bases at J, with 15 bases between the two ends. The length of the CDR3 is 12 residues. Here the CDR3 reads CASSLTSGTRFF. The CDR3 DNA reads TGTGCCAGCAGTTTGACGAGCGGGACACGGTTTTTT.

The CDR3: CASSVRLAGGRLTIYEQYF. DNA for the CDR3: TGCGCCAGCAGTGTCCGACTAGCGGGAGGTAGATTGACTATATACGAGCAGTACTTC. This rearrangement joins TRBV10-1 to TRBJ2-7, with 13 nucleotides matching TRBD2. The germline gives CDR1 WNHNN, CDR2 SYGVQD (reference sequence). The CDR3 has 19 amino acids. The V segment lost 4 bases and the J segment 4 bases; nucleotides outside the gene matches: 16.

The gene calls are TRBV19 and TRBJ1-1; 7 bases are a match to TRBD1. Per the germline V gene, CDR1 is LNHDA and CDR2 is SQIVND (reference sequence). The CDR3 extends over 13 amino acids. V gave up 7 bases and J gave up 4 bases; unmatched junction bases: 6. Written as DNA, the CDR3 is TGTGCCAGTACCACAGGGGCGTTCACTGAAGCTTTCTTT. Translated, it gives CASTTGAFTEAFF.

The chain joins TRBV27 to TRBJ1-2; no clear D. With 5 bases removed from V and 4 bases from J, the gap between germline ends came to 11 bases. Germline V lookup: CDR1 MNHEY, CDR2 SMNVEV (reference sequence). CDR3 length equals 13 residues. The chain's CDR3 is CASSPRGSYGYTF. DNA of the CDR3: TGTGCCAGCAGTCCTCGGGGTTCCTATGGCTACACCTTC.

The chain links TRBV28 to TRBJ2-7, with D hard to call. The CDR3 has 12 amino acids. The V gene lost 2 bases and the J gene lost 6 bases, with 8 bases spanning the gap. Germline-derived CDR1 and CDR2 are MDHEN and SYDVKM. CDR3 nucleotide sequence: TGTGCCAGCAGTTTAGGAGAACGCGAGCAGTACTTC. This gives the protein CASSLGEREQYF.

CDR3 in DNA: TGTGCCAGCAGCCGACTCGGTGGGTACGAGCAGTACTTC. It translates to CASSRLGGYEQYF. The gene calls are TRBV7-3 and TRBJ2-7; D not resolved. V was pared by 5 bases and J by 4 bases, with 12 bases between. The CDR3 runs 13 residues. In germline, CDR1 is SGHTA, CDR2 FQGTGA. Variable domain in full (rest from reference TRBV7-3 and TRBJ2-7): GAGVSQTPSNKVTEKGKYVELRCDPISGHTALYWYRQSLGQGPEFLIYFQGTGAADDSGLPNDRFFAVRPEGSVSTLKIQRTERGDSAVYLCASSRLGGYEQYFGPGTRLTVT.

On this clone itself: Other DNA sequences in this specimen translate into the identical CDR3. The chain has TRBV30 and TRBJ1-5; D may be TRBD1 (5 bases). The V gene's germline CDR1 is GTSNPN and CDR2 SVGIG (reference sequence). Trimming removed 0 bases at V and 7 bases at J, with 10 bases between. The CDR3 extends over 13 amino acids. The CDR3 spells CAWSVRGSQPQHF. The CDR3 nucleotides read TGTGCCTGGAGTGTACGGGGGTCCCAGCCCCAGCATTTT.

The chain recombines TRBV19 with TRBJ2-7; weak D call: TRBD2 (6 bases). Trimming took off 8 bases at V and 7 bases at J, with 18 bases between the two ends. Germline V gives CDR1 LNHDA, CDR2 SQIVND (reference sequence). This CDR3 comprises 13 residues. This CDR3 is CASHRDAGGEQYF. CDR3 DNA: TGTGCCAGTCATCGGGACGCCGGGGGAGAGCAGTACTTC. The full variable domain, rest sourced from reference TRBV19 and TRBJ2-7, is DGGITQSPKYLFRKEGQNVTLSCEQNLNHDAMYWYRQDPGQGLRLIYYSQIVNDFQKGDIAEGYSVSREKKESFPLTVTSAQKNPTAFYLCASHRDAGGEQYFGPGTRLTVT.

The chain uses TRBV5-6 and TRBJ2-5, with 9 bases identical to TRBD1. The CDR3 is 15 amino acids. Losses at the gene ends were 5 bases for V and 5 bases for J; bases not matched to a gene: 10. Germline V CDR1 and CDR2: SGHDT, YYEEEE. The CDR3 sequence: CASSSRTGGRETQYF. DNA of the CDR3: TGTGCCAGCAGTTCGCGCACAGGGGGCAGGGAGACCCAGTACTTC. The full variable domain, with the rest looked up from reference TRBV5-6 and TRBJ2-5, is DAGVTQSPTHLIKTRGQQVTLRCSPKSGHDTVSWYQQALGQGPQFIFQYYEEEERQRGNFPDRFSGHQFPNYSSELNVNALLLGDSALYLCASSSRTGGRETQYFGPGTRLLVL.

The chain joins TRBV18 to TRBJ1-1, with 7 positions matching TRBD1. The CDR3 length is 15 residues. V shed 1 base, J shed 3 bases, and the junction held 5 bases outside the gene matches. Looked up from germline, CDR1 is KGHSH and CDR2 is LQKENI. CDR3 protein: CASSPLGGRDTEAFF. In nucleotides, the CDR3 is TGTGCCAGCTCACCACTAGGGGGCCGGGACACTGAAGCTTTCTTT. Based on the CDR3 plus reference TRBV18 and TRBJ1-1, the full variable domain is NAGVMQNPRHLVRRRGQEARLRCSPMKGHSHVYWYRQLPEEGLKFMVYLQKENIIDESGMPKERFSAEFPKEGPSILRIQQVVRGDSAAYFCASSPLGGRDTEAFFGQGTRLTVV.

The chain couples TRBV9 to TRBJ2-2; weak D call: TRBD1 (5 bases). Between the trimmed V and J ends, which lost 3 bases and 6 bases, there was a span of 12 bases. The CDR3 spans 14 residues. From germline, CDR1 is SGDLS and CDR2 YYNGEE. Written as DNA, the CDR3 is TGTGCCAGCAGCGCGGCAGGGCTGGCCGGGGAGCTGTTTTTT. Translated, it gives CASSAAGLAGELFF.

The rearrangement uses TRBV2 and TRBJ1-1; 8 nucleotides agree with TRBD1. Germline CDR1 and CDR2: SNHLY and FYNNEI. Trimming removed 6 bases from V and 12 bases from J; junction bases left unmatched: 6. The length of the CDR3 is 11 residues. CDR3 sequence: CASRRTGSPFF. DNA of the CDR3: TGTGCCAGCAGGAGGACAGGGAGCCCTTTCTTT.

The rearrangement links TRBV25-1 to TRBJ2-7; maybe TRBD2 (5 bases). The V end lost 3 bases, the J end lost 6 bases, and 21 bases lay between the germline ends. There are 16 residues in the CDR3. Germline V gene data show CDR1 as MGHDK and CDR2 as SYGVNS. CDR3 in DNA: TGTGCCAGCAGTGATAGATCGTTCCTGAGAGGGAGCGAGCAGTACTTC. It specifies CASSDRSFLRGSEQYF.

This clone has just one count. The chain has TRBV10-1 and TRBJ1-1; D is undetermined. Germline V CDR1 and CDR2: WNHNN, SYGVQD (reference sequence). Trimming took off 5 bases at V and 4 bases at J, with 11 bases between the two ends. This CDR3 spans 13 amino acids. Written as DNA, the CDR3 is TGCGCCAGCAGTTACGTCCTCGGCACTGAAGCTTTCTTT. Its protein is CASSYVLGTEAFF.

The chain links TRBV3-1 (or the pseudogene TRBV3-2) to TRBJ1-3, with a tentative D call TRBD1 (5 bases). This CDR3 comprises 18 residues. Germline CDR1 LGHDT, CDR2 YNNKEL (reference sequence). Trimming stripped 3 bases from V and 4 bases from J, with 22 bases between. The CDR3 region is CASSQRTSRGQIGNTIYF. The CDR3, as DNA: TGTGCCAGCAGCCAGAGGACCTCAAGGGGCCAAATCGGAAACACCATATATTTT.

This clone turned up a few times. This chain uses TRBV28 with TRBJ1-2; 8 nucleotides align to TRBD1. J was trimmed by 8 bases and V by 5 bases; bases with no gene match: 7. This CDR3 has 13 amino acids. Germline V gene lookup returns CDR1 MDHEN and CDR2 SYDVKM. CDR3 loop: CASSATGGGGYTF. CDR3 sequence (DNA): TGTGCCAGCAGTGCAACAGGGGGAGGGGGCTACACCTTC.

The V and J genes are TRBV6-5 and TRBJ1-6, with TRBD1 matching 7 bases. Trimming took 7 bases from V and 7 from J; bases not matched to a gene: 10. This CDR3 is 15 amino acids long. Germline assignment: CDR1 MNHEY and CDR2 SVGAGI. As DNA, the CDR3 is TGTGCCAGCACCCAACCTCCGACAGGGAATTCACCCCTCCACTTT. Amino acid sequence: CASTQPPTGNSPLHF.

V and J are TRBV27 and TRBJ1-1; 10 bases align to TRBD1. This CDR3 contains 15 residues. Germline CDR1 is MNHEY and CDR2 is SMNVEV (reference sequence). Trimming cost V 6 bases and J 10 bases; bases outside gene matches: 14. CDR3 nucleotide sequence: TGTGCCAGCAGCCGGCTTGACAGGGGGCGAGTGGTAGCTTTCTTT. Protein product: CASSRLDRGRVVAFF.

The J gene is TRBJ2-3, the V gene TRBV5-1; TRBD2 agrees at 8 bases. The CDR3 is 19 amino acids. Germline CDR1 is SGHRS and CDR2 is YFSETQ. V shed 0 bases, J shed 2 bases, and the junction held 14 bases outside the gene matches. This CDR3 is CASSLAAGGLELNTDTQYF. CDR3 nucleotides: TGCGCCAGCAGCTTGGCGGCGGGGGGTCTAGAATTGAACACAGATACGCAGTATTTT.

DNA for the CDR3: TGTGCCAGCATGGGACTACTTTACTACGAGCAGTACTTC. Amino acid sequence: CASMGLLYYEQYF. The rearrangement joins TRBV2 to TRBJ2-7; 7 positions agree with TRBD2. V lost 7 bases and J lost 3; bases outside the gene matches: 6. The CDR3 consists of 13 residues. Germline V CDR1 and CDR2: SNHLY, FYNNEI. Using reference TRBV2 and TRBJ2-7 for the parts outside the CDR3, the full variable domain is EPEVTQTPSHQVTQMGQEVILRCVPISNHLYFYWYRQILGQKVEFLVSFYNNEISEKSEIFDDQFSVERPDGSNFTLKIRSTKLEDSAMYFCASMGLLYYEQYFGPGTRLTVT.

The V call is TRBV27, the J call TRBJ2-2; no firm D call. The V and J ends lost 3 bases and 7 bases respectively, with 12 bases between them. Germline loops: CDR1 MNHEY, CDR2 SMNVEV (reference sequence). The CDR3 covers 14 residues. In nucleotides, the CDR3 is TGTGCCAGCAGTTTGAGGTGGTTTAGCGGGGAGCTGTTTTTT. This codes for CASSLRWFSGELFF.

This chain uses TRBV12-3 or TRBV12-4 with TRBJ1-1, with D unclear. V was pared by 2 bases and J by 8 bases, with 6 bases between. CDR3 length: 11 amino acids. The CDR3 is CASSLLREAFF. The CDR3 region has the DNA TGTGCCAGCAGTTTATTGAGGGAAGCTTTCTTT.

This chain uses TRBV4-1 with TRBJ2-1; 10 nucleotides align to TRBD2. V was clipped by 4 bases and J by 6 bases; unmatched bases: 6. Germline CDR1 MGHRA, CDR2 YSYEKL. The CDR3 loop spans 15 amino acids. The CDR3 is CASSPASGRANEQFF. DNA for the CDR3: TGCGCCAGCAGCCCCGCGAGCGGGAGGGCCAATGAGCAGTTCTTC.